This record looks at one T cell receptor beta chain sequence and its context. Antigen unknown. V shed 7 bases, J shed 10 bases, and the junction held 8 bases outside the gene matches. From germline, CDR1 is MNHEY and CDR2 SVGAGI. The CDR3 consists of 14 residues. This specimen belongs to a study of T cell repertoires in cytomegalovirus infection. Study at large: Evidence of both CMV infection and a matching HLA type came from public TCR beta signatures. Study-level results: Identification of carriers of CMV plus the relevant HLA was achieved through cumulative public TCR beta family frequency. The study found HLA-C-restricted CMV-specific TCR beta clonotypes dominating the ex vivo response.

TCRdb re-analysed the reads in MiXCR, keeping a single row per CDR3 protein. The table records 350,000 to 500,000 distinct CDR3 sequences, roughly 30% of them present only once. The chain couples TRBV6-5 to TRBJ1-4, with TRBD1 matching 11 bases. The material sequenced was PBMCs. The sequence came from a human donor in good health (CMV status not recorded). Some clones in this sample may be carry-over from other donors' samples. The CDR3 here is CASNPGDRGGKLFF. The CDR3 DNA sequence: TGTGCCAGCAACCCGGGGGACAGGGGGGGAAAACTGTTTTTT.